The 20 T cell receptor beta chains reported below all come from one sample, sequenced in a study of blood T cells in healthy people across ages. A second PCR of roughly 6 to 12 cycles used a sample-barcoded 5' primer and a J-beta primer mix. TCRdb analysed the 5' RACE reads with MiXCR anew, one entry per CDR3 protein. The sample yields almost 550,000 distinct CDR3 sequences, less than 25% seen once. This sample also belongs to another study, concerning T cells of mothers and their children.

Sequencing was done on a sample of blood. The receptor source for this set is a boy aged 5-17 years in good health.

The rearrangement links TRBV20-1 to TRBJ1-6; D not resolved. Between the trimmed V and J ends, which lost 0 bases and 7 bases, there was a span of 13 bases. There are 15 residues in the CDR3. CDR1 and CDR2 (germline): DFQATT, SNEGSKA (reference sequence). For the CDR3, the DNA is TGCAGTGCTAGAGATCGCCCCCTGGTCAATTCACCCCTCCACTTT. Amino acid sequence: CSARDRPLVNSPLHF.

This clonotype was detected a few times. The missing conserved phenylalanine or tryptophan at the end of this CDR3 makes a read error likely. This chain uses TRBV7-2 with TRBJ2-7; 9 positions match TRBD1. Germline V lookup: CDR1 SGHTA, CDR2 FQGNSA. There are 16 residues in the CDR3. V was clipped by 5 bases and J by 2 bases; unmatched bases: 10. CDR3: CASSLGQGQGPYEQYL. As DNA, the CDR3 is TGTGCCAGCAGCCTGGGACAGGGACAAGGCCCCTACGAGCAGTACCTC.

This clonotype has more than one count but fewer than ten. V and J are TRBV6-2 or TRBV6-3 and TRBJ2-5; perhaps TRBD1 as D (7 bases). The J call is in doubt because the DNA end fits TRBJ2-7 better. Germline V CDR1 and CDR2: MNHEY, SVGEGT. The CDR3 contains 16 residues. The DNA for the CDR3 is TGTGCCAGCAGTTACAGTGCGGGACAGACCTCCTACGAGCAGTACTTC. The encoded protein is CASSYSAGQTSYEQYF.

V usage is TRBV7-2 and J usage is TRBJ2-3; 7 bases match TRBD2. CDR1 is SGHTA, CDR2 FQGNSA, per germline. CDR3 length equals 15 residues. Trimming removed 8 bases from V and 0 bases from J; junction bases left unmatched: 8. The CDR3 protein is CASGPSGISTDTQYF. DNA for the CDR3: TGTGCCAGCGGCCCTAGCGGAATAAGCACAGATACGCAGTATTTT.

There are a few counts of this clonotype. CDR3 region: CSARGSAPQETQYF. In nucleotides, the CDR3 is TGCAGTGCTAGAGGGTCGGCCCCCCAAGAGACCCAGTACTTC. This chain connects TRBV20-1 to TRBJ2-5; D call uncertain. The CDR3 is 14 residues long. From germline, CDR1 is DFQATT and CDR2 SNEGSKA (reference sequence). V lost 1 base to trimming and J lost 1 base, with 10 bases between them.

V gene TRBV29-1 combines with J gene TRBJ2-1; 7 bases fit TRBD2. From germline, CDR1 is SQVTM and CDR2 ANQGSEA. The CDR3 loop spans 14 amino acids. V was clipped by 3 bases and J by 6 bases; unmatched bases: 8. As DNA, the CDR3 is TGCAGCGTTGATGATGGGACTACCCTCAATGAGCAGTTCTTC. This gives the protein CSVDDGTTLNEQFF.

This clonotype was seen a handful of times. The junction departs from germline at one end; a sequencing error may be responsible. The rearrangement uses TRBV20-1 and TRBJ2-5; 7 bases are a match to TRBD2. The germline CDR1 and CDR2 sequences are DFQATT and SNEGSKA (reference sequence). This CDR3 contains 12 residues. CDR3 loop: CSARGREWTQYF. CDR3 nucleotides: TGCAGTGCCAGAGGGCGGGAGTGGACCCAGTACTTC.

CDR3 region: CASRKRQWHGTDTQYF. CDR3 nucleotides: TGTGCCAGCAGAAAACGACAGTGGCACGGCACAGATACGCAGTATTTT. The chain couples TRBV28 to TRBJ2-3; D may be TRBD1 (5 bases). Per the germline V gene, CDR1 is MDHEN and CDR2 is SYDVKM. Trimming cost V 6 bases and J 1 base, with 17 bases left between them. This CDR3 spans 16 amino acids.

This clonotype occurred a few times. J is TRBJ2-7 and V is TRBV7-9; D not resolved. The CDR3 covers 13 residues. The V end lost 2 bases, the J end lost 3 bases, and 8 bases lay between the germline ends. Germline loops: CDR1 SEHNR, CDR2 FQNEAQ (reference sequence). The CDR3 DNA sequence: TGTGCCAGCAGCTTACAAGGGCACTACGAGCAGTACTTC. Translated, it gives CASSLQGHYEQYF.

In DNA, the CDR3 is TGCAGTGCCACGGTCGGCAGGGGGTTGGTCGCTGAAGCTTTCTTT. Translating it yields CSATVGRGLVAEAFF. The chain has TRBV20-1 and TRBJ1-1, with TRBD1 matching over 7 bases. Germline V lookup: CDR1 DFQATT, CDR2 SNEGSKA (reference sequence). This CDR3 has 15 amino acids. The V segment lost 6 bases and the J segment 6 bases; nucleotides outside the gene matches: 16.

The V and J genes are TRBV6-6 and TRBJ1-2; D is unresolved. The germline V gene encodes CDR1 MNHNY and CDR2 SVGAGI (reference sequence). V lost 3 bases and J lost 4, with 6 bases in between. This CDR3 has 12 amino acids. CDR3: CASSYSPYGYTF. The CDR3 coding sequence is TGTGCCAGCAGTTATTCTCCCTATGGCTACACCTTC.

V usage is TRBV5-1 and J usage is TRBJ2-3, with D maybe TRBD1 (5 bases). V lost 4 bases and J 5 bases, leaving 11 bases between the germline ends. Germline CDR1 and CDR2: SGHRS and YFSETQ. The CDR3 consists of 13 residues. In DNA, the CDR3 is TGCGCCAGCAGCGAAGTAGGGGTAGATACGCAGTATTTT. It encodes CASSEVGVDTQYF.

CDR3 nucleotides: TGCAGTGCTCATAATCGGGACAGGGGGTTCACAGATACGCAGTATTTT. Encoded protein: CSAHNRDRGFTDTQYF. This sequence joins TRBV20-1 and TRBJ2-3; 11 bases are a match to TRBD1. This CDR3 contains 16 residues. The germline V gene has CDR1 DFQATT and CDR2 SNEGSKA (reference sequence). J lost 2 bases, V lost 5 bases, and 9 bases had no gene match.

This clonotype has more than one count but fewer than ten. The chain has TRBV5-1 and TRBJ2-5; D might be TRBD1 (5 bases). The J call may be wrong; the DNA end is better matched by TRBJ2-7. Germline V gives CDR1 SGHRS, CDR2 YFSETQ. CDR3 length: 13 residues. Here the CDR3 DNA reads TGCGCCAGCAGCGTGACAGTATCCTACGAGCAGTACTTC. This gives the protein CASSVTVSYEQYF.

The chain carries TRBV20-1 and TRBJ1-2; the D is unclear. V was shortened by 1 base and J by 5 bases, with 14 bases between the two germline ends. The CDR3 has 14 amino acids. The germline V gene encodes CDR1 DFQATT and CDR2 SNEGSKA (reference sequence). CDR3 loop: CSARGTAALYGYTF. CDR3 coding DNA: TGCAGTGCTAGAGGAACAGCGGCCCTATATGGCTACACCTTC.

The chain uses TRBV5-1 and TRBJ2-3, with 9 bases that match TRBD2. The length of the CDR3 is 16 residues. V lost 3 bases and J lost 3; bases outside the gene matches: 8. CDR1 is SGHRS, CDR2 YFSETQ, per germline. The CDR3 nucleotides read TGCGCCAGCAGCTGGCGCGGGACTAGCCAGACAGATACGCAGTATTTT. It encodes CASSWRGTSQTDTQYF.

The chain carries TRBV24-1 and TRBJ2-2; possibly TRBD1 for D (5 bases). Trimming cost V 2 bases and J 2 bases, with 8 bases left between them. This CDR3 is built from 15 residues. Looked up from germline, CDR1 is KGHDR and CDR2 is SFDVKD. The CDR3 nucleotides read TGTGCCACCAGTGATTATAGGGGCAACACCGGGGAGCTGTTTTTT. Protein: CATSDYRGNTGELFF.

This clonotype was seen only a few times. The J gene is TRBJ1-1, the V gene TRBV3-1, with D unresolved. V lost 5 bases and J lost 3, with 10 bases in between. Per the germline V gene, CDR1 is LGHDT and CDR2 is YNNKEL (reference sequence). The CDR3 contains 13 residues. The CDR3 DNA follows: TGTGCCAGCAGCGCCCGGCGGGACACTGAAGCTTTCTTT. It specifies CASSARRDTEAFF. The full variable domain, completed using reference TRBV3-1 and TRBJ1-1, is DTAVSQTPKYLVTQMGNDKSIKCEQNLGHDTMYWYKQDSKKFLKIMFSYNNKELIINETVPNRFSPKSPDKAHLNLHINSLELGDSAVYFCASSARRDTEAFFGQGTRLTVV.

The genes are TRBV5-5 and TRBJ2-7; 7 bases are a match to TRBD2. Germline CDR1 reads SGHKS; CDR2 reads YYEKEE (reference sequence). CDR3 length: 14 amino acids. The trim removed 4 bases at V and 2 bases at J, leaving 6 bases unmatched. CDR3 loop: CASSVWDYTYEQYF. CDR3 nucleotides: TGTGCCAGCAGCGTGTGGGACTATACCTACGAGCAGTACTTC.

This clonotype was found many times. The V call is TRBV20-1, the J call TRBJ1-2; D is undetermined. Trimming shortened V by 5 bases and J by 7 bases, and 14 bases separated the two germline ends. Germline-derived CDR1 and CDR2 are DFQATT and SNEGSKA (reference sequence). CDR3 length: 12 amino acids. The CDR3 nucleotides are TGCAGTGCTCCTGCAATCCACATTGGCTACACCTTC. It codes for CSAPAIHIGYTF.